This TCR beta chain was retrieved from a study of CD8+ T cells in alopecia areata. General study points: In blood and scalp, many expanded lesional clones persisted during tofacitinib. Tofacitinib significantly lowered scalp clonality and expanded CD8+ clones among the top 100.

CDR1 and CDR2 from the germline V gene are SQVTM and ANQGSEA. Trimming took 4 bases from V and 8 from J; bases not matched to a gene: 9. The CDR3 consists of 13 residues. Extraction of RNA preceded its reverse transcription into cDNA, which served as the sequencing template. Some clones are missing from TCRdb's copy, which holds only in-frame ones; the method was immunoSEQ multiplex PCR. The sample carries 150,000 to 200,000 clones, roughly 60% recorded once. A remark on this clone: What it binds is not known.

Sample treatment: oral pan-JAK inhibitor, 5-10 mg twice daily. Collected material from alopecia areata patients comprised lesional scalp punch biopsies and peripheral blood. The TCR was taken from a human donor with alopecia areata. This chain joins TRBV29-1 and TRBJ1-2, with TRBD1 identical over 8 bases. The sample here was CD4+ T cells sorted from blood, taken at week 24, from a patient treated with tofacitinib. CDR3 coding DNA: TGCAGCGTTGGGCGTGGCAGGGGGCTAGGCTACACCTTC. It specifies CSVGRGRGLGYTF.